The clone carrying this TCR beta chain was counted many times. The antigen remains undetermined. This sample is part of a study of early T cells in non-severe SARS-CoV-2 infection. On the study more broadly: The authors sequenced bulk RNA from unsorted whole blood, leaving chains unpaired.

Attachment of unique molecular identifiers to individual cDNA molecules was performed. TCRdb passed the 5' RACE reads through MiXCR, listing each CDR3 protein once. This sample has some 39,000 distinct CDR3 sequences, with approximately 4% found just once. The CDR3 has 14 residues. CDR1 is DFQATT, CDR2 SNEGSKA, per germline (reference sequence). J gave up 7 bases and V 4 bases, and 11 bases lay outside the gene matches. Notes on the study in general: Reliance on VDJdb matching favored anti-spike CD8 responses; private and CD4 specificities were missed.

This receptor was identified in an adult who was a healthcare worker with PCR-confirmed SARS-CoV-2 infection or an uninfected control (not recorded which). The chain is built from TRBV20-1 and TRBJ2-5; 8 bases align to TRBD1. The material sequenced was whole blood. CDR3 protein: CSATPRQGYGTQYF. CDR3 DNA: TGCAGTGCTACCCCGAGACAGGGGTATGGGACCCAGTACTTC.